The clone carrying this T cell receptor (beta chain) was observed a handful of times. TCRdb processed the 5' RACE reads anew with MiXCR; each CDR3 protein has one entry. Among hundreds of thousands of distinct CDR3 sequences listed, around 5.7% were seen once. This specimen comes from a study of identical twins. This receptor was obtained from a man between 18 and 35 years old in good health. What was sequenced was naive T cells sorted from blood.

DNA for the CDR3: TGTGCCAGTACTTTATCGGGAGCTCAAGAGACCCAGTACTTC. Translation: CASTLSGAQETQYF. The chain has TRBV6-2 or TRBV6-3 and TRBJ2-5; tentatively, D is TRBD2 (6 bases). Between the trimmed V and J ends, which lost 9 bases and 2 bases, there was a span of 16 bases. The germline CDR1 and CDR2 sequences are MNHEY and SVGEGT. This CDR3 has 14 residues.